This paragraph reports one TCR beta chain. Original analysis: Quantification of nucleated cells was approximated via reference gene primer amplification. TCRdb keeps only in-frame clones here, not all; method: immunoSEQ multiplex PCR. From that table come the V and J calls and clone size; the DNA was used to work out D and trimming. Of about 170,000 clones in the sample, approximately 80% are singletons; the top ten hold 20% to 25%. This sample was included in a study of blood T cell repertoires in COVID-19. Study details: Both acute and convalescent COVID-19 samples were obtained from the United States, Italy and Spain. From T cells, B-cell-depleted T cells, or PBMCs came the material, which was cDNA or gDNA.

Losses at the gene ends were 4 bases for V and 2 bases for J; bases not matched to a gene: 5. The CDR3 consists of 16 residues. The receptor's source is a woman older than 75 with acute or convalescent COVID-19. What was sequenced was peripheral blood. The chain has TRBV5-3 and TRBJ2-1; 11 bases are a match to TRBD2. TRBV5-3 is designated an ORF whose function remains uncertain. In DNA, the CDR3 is TGTGCCAGAAGCCGAAAGACTAGCGGGGCCTACAATGAGCAGTTCTTC. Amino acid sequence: CARSRKTSGAYNEQFF.